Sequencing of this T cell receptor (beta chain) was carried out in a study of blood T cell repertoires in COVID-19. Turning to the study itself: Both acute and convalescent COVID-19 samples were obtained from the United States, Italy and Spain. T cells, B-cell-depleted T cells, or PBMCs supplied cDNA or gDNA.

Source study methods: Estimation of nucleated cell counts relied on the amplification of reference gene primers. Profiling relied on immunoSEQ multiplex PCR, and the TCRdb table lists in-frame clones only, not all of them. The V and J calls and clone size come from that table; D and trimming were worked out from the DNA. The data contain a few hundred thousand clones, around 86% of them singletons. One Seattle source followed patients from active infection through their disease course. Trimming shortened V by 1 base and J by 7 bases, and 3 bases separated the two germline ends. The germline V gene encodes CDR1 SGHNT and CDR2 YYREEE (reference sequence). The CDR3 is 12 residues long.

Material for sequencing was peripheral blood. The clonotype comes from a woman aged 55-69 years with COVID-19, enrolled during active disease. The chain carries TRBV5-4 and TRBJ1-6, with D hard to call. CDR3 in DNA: TGTGCCAGCAGCTTGCAGAATTCACCCCTCCACTTT. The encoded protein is CASSLQNSPLHF.